This T cell receptor (beta chain) was found in a study of shared clonotypes between healthy human individuals. Some clones are missing from TCRdb's copy, which holds only in-frame ones; the method was immunoSEQ multiplex PCR. Seen here are around 430,000 clones, around 75% observed once, and the top ten hold about 13%. On this clone: Its specificity is unknown.

Study results and limitations: Donor clonotype sharing was expected to depend on sequencing depth.

Germline loops: CDR1 SQVTM, CDR2 ANQGSEA. Losses at the gene ends were 6 bases for V and 1 base for J; bases not matched to a gene: 4. The CDR3 spans 13 residues. The material sequenced was PBMCs. The TCR originated in a woman in her forties in good health. Some clones in this sample may be carry-over from other donors' samples. The V gene is TRBV29-1, the J gene TRBJ1-2, with TRBD1 matching 8 bases. CDR3 in DNA: TGCAGCGTCTCAGGGGGCGGTAACTATGGCTACACCTTC. Protein: CSVSGGGNYGYTF. The full variable domain, completed using reference TRBV29-1 and TRBJ1-2, is SAVISQKPSRDICQRGTSLTIQCQVDSQVTMMFWYRQQPGQSLTLIATANQGSEATYESGFVIDKFPISRPNLTFSTLTVSNMSPEDSSIYLCSVSGGGNYGYTFGSGTRLTVV.